This T cell receptor (beta chain) was sequenced in a study of T cell responses to AZD1222 COVID-19 vaccine. Produced via immunoSEQ multiplex PCR; TCRdb's table is partial and in-frame only. Altogether some 180,000 clones are present, just over 90% being singletons, with the ten largest covering 3.6%. Study-level points and caveats: The study found vaccine-associated CD4 TCRs spanning spike, dominant at 160-218 and 743-854. Of spike-specific TCRs, nearly half reportedly target regions left unmutated in variants. It should be noted that donors were predominantly white British and more often female, and clonal diversity was possibly underestimated. Increased Spike-specific TCR breadth and depth were observed after two AZD1222 doses.

V lost 5 bases and J lost 5; bases outside the gene matches: 2. CDR1 is SGHAT, CDR2 FQNNGV, per germline. This CDR3 spans 13 amino acids. Concerning this clone itself: As yet, its antigen is unknown.

The sample consisted of peripheral blood, taken 28 days after the second dose of the MenACWY control vaccine. The chain joins TRBV11-2 to TRBJ1-4; 7 positions match TRBD1. The clonotype was recovered from an adult who received the MenACWY meningococcal vaccine as a control. This CDR3 reads CASSPQGNEKLFF. The CDR3 DNA follows: TGTGCCAGCAGCCCACAGGGGAATGAAAAACTGTTTTTT.